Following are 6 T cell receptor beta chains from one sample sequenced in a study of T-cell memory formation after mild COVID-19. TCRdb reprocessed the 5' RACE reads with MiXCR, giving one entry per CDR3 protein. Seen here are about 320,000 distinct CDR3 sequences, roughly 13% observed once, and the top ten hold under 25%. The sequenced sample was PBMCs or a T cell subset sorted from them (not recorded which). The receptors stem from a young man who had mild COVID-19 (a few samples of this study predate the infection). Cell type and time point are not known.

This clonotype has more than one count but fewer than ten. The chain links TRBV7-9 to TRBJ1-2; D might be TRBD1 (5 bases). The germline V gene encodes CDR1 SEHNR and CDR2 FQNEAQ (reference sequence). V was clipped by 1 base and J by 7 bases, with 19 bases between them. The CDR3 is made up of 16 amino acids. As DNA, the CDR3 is TGTGCCAGCAGCTTAGGAGCCGACAGTTACAGCTTTGGCTACACCTTC. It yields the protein CASSLGADSYSFGYTF.

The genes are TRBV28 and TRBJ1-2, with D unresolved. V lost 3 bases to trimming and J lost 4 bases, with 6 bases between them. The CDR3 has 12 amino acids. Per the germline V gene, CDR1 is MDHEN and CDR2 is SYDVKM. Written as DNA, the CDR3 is TGTGCCAGCAGTTTTTTGATCTATGGCTACACCTTC. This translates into CASSFLIYGYTF.

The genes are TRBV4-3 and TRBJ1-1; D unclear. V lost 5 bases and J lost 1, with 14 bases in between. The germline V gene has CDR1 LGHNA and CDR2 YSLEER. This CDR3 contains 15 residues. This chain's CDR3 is CASSITLDANTEAFF. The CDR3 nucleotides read TGCGCCAGCAGCATCACACTCGACGCGAACACTGAAGCTTTCTTT.

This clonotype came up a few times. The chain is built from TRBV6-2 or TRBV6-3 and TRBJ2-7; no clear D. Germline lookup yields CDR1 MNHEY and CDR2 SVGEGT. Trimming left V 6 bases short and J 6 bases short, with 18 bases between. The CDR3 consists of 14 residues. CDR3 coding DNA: TGTGCCAGCAGACAACAGAGACCCTTATCCGAGCAGTACTTC. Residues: CASRQQRPLSEQYF.

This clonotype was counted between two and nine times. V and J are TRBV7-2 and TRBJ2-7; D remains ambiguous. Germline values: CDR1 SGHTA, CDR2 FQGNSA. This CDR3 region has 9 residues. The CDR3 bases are TGTGCCAGCAGCTTACCTGGGGACGTC. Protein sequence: CASSLPGDV.

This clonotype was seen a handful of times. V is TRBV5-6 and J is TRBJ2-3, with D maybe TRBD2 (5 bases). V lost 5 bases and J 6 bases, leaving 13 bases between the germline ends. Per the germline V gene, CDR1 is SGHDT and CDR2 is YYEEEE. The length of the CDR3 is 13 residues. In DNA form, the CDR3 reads TGTGCCAGCAGAAGATCAGGCGGGGATACGCAGTATTTT. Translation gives CASRRSGGDTQYF.